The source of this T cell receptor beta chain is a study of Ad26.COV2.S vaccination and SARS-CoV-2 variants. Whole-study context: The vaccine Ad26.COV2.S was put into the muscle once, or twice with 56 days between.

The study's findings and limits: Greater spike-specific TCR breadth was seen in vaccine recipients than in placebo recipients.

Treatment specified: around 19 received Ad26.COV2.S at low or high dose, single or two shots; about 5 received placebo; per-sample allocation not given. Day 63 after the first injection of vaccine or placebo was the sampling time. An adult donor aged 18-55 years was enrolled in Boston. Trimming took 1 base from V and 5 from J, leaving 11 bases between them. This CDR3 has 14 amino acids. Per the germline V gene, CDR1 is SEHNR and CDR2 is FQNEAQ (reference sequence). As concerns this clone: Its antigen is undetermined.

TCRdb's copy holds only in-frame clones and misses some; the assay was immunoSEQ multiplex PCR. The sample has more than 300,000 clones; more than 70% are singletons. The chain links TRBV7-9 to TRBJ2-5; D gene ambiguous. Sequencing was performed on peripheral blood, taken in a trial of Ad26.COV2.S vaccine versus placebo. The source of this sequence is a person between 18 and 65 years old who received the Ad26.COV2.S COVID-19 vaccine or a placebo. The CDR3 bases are TGTGCCAGCAGCTTAGATGGAGTAGACGAGACCCAGTACTTC. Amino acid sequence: CASSLDGVDETQYF.